These 9 T cell receptor beta chains came from one sample sequenced in a study of T-cell reconstitution after alpha-beta-depleted transplantation in children. Unique molecular identifiers were incorporated during preparation of the TCRbeta library. TCRdb fed the PCR reads into MiXCR, producing one record per CDR3 protein. The sample consists of approximately 500,000 distinct CDR3 sequences, roughly 27% of them appearing once. The sample was PBMCs, taken before TCRalphabeta/CD19-depleted stem cell transplant. The origin of the receptors is a boy in the first two years of life with Wiskott-Aldrich syndrome, due to receive a stem cell transplant.

In this sample, this clonotype turned up a few times. The chain is built from TRBV29-1 and TRBJ2-1, with 11 bases fitting TRBD2. CDR1 is SQVTM, CDR2 ANQGSEA, per germline. This CDR3 is built from 15 residues. V shed 6 bases and J 6 bases; nucleotides not matched to a gene: 10. CDR3 region: CSVGGTSGKANEQFF. CDR3 sequence (DNA): TGCAGCGTGGGAGGGACTAGCGGTAAAGCCAATGAGCAGTTCTTC.

This clonotype was observed a few times. This chain links TRBV12-3 or TRBV12-4 with TRBJ1-3, with D possibly being TRBD1 (6 bases). V was trimmed by 3 bases and J by 4 bases, leaving 10 bases between them. This CDR3 region has 14 residues. This CDR3 reads CASSFTTGGNTIYF. DNA for the CDR3: TGTGCCAGCAGTTTCACGACAGGAGGAAACACCATATATTTT.

This CDR3 is CASSDPRVTGANVLTF. For the CDR3, the DNA is TGCGCCAGCAGCGATCCCAGGGTTACTGGGGCCAACGTCCTGACTTTC. The chain employs TRBV5-1 and TRBJ2-6, with D perhaps TRBD1 (5 bases). From germline, CDR1 is SGHRS and CDR2 YFSETQ. The V and J ends lost 4 bases and 2 bases respectively, with 13 bases between them. This CDR3 region has 16 residues.

This clonotype showed up just a few times. V usage is TRBV7-9 and J usage is TRBJ1-3, with a tentative D call TRBD1 (6 bases). The CDR3 is 16 amino acids. Deletions cut 4 bases from V and 3 bases from J, with 16 bases between. The germline V gene encodes CDR1 SEHNR and CDR2 FQNEAQ (reference sequence). The CDR3 loop is CASSWMTGPVGNTIYF. CDR3 bases: TGTGCCAGCAGCTGGATGACAGGTCCCGTTGGAAACACCATATATTTT.

The J gene is TRBJ2-1, the V gene TRBV5-1; the D call may be TRBD1 or TRBD2 (6 bases each). The V end lost 3 bases, the J end lost 0 bases, and 16 bases lay between the germline ends. CDR1 and CDR2 (germline): SGHRS, YFSETQ. This CDR3 comprises 17 residues. CDR3 region: CASSWGRVADSYNEQFF. In DNA form, the CDR3 reads TGCGCCAGCAGCTGGGGGCGGGTAGCGGACTCCTACAATGAGCAGTTCTTC.

There are a few counts of this clonotype. CDR3 region: CASSFWTAFNNEQFF. The CDR3 bases are TGTGCCAGCAGTTTTTGGACAGCCTTCAACAATGAGCAGTTCTTC. The chain combines TRBV7-9 with TRBJ2-1; perhaps TRBD1 as D (6 bases). V was clipped by 6 bases and J by 5 bases, with 17 bases between them. The CDR3 covers 15 residues. Germline values: CDR1 SEHNR, CDR2 FQNEAQ (reference sequence).

This clonotype was counted a few times. The rearrangement joins TRBV15 to TRBJ2-5; D is ambiguous. The CDR3 length is 12 residues. Deletions cut 2 bases from V and 1 base from J, with 2 bases between. The germline V gene has CDR1 LNHNV and CDR2 YYDKDF (reference sequence). In nucleotides, the CDR3 is TGTGCCACCAGCAGATCCCAAGAGACCCAGTACTTC. Translated, it gives CATSRSQETQYF.

V gene TRBV29-1 combines with J gene TRBJ2-7, with a weak D call TRBD1 (6 bases). Per germline, CDR1 SQVTM and CDR2 ANQGSEA. The CDR3 is 14 residues long. Deletions cut 4 bases from V and 2 bases from J, with 15 bases between. The CDR3 protein is CSVAAGATPYEQYF. The DNA for the CDR3 is TGCAGCGTTGCTGCAGGGGCGACCCCCTACGAGCAGTACTTC.

The V gene is TRBV4-1, the J gene TRBJ2-5, with 7 nucleotides matching TRBD2. Trimming at V came to 0 bases and at J to 2 bases, leaving 6 bases not matched to a gene. CDR3 length: 16 residues. CDR1 is MGHRA, CDR2 YSYEKL, per germline. CDR3 residues: CASSQDWEGLQETQYF. The DNA for the CDR3 is TGCGCCAGCAGCCAAGATTGGGAGGGGTTACAAGAGACCCAGTACTTC.